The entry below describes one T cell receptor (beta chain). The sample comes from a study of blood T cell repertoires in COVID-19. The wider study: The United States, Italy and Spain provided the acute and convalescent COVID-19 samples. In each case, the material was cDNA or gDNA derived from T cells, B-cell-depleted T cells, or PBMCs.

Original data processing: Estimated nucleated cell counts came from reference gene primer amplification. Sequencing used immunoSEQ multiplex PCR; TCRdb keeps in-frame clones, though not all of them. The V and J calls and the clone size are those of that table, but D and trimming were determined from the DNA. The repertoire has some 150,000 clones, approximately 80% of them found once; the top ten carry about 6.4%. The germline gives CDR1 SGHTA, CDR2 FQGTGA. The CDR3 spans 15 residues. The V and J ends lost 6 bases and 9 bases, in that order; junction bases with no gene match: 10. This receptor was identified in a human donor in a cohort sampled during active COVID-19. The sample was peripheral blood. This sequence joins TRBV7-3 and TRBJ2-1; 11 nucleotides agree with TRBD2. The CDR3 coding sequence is TGTGCCAGCAGTCTCCAGACTAGCGGGGAGGGTGAGCAGTTCTTC. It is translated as CASSLQTSGEGEQFF.